This record covers a single TCR beta chain. This sample is part of a study of CD8 T cells in Susac syndrome. Reverse transcription of 0.5 to 1 ug RNA used random hexamers. With immunoSEQ multiplex PCR, TCR beta CDR3 was amplified across 54 Vbeta and 13 Jbeta. Via MiXCR, TCRdb re-called the immunoSEQ multiplex PCR reads, giving one row per CDR3 protein. The sample contains about 300,000 distinct CDR3 sequences, 89% of which appear only once. This CDR3 is 15 amino acids long. Germline V lookup: CDR1 MNHEY, CDR2 SMNVEV (reference sequence). Trimming took 5 bases from V and 7 from J, leaving 17 bases between them.

The source material was CD8+ T cells from PBMCs. The chain employs TRBV27 and TRBJ2-2, with a weak D call TRBD2 (5 bases). The source is a human donor with multiple sclerosis. This CDR3 reads CASSTGKRVGGELFF. CDR3 bases: TGTGCCAGCAGTACGGGGAAACGGGTGGGCGGGGAGCTGTTTTTT.